This T cell receptor (beta chain) came from a study of blood T cell repertoires in COVID-19. Study information: PBMCs, B-cell-depleted T cells, or T cells were the source of the cDNA or gDNA that made up the material.

Germline V gene sequence: CDR1 MNHEY, CDR2 SMNVEV (reference sequence). The CDR3 runs to 14 residues. The J segment lost 7 bases and the V segment lost 8 bases, leaving 8 bases of the junction unmatched. TCRdb keeps only in-frame clones here, not all; method: immunoSEQ multiplex PCR. The sample carries some 69,000 clones, 75% to 80% recorded once. V is TRBV27 and J is TRBJ1-5; 10 nucleotides align to TRBD1. Specimen: peripheral blood. The source is a human donor in a cohort sampled during active COVID-19. CDR3 in DNA: TGTGCCAGCGGACGGACAGGGGGGGGACAGCCCCAGCATTTT. Protein sequence: CASGRTGGGQPQHF.